This TCR beta chain was captured by sequencing in a study of cytomegalovirus exposure and HLA in healthy donors. Broader study findings: The study had only CMV serostatus as immune exposure information. HLA restriction was apparent for most CMV-associated TCR beta chains in a later analysis. It is likely that the observed cluster of highly shared sequence variants was a sequencing artifact. Per a later analysis, roughly 17,000 TCR beta sequences showed association with HLA alleles at 0.05 false discovery rate.

In the case of this clone: Its specificity is unknown. The same CDR3 is also encoded by other DNA sequences in this sample.

Primers for the PCR totalled 60 Vbeta and 13 Jbeta. The data were produced by immunoSEQ multiplex PCR, yet TCRdb's version contains in-frame clones alone and is incomplete. The table includes roughly 100,000 clones, almost 70% detected once. The CDR3 sequence is 15 residues long. V lost 1 base and J 5 bases, leaving 10 bases between the germline ends. CDR1 is SGHRS and CDR2 is YFSETQ in the germline V gene. The rearrangement joins TRBV5-1 to TRBJ1-6, with TRBD1 as a possible D gene (6 bases). The sequencing sample was made of PBMCs. The clonotype was recovered from a young man in good health and CMV-seronegative. CDR3 DNA sequence: TGCGCCAGCAGCTTGTTAACAGGGAATAATTCACCCCTCCACTTT. This gives the protein CASSLLTGNNSPLHF.